This entry concerns a single T cell receptor (beta chain). This specimen comes from a study of blood T cell repertoires in COVID-19. Overall study context: Sites in the United States, Italy and Spain provided acute and convalescent COVID-19 samples. From T cells, B-cell-depleted T cells, or PBMCs came the material, which was cDNA or gDNA.

Only in-frame clones appear in the TCRdb table, and some are missing; sequencing was by immunoSEQ multiplex PCR. The sample carries 200,000 or so clones, just over 85% recorded once. Germline V gene sequence: CDR1 SGHTA, CDR2 FQGTGA. The trim removed 5 bases at V and 1 base at J, leaving 8 bases unmatched. The CDR3 is made up of 16 amino acids. The specimen sequenced was peripheral blood. This receptor was taken from a man aged 80 or over with acute or convalescent COVID-19. J is TRBJ2-3 and V is TRBV7-3, with TRBD2 matching over 8 bases. The CDR3 reads CASSPNPGLGTDTQYF. Written as DNA, the CDR3 is TGTGCCAGCAGCCCGAACCCGGGACTAGGCACAGATACGCAGTATTTT.